Below are 7 T cell receptor beta chains sequenced from a single sample in a study of regulatory T cells in long-lasting Graves disease. Libraries of TCR beta came from iRepertoire HTBI primers plus Arm-PCR of CDR3 regions. TCRdb re-derived calls from the multiplex PCR reads in MiXCR, one entry per CDR3 protein. The data show around 330,000 distinct CDR3 sequences, over 15% seen once. Time point in this sample: newly diagnosed GD, antithyroid drugs for less than 3 months. Construction of the TCR library relied on RNA isolated from PBMCs. The material sequenced was peripheral blood mononuclear cells (PBMCs), taken at new diagnosis, from a patient treated with antithyroid drugs. The receptors were gathered from a female donor with Graves disease.

This clonotype has ten or more counts. The gene calls are TRBV19 and TRBJ1-5, with 10 nucleotides matching TRBD1. V lost 5 bases to trimming and J lost 1 base; unmatched junction nucleotides: 8. CDR1 and CDR2 (germline): LNHDA, SQIVND (reference sequence). This CDR3 is built from 17 residues. In nucleotides, the CDR3 is TGTGCCAGTAGTGTCAGACAGGGGGCGCGAAGCAATCAGCCCCAGCATTTT. Residues: CASSVRQGARSNQPQHF.

V gene TRBV5-1 combines with J gene TRBJ2-5, with 12 bases matching TRBD2. Germline V gives CDR1 SGHRS, CDR2 YFSETQ. The CDR3 extends over 16 amino acids. V shed 0 bases, J shed 5 bases, and the junction held 5 bases outside the gene matches. The CDR3 sequence: CASSLGASGRAETQYF. CDR3 bases: TGCGCCAGCAGCTTGGGCGCTAGCGGGAGGGCGGAGACCCAGTACTTC.

This chain joins TRBV6-9 and TRBJ2-1, with 7 bases matching TRBD2. CDR3 length: 16 residues. CDR1 MNHGY and CDR2 SVAAGI come from the germline V gene. With V trimmed by 3 bases and J by 8 bases, 13 bases remained unmatched. CDR3 protein: CASSYSLADLKHEQFF. Written as DNA, the CDR3 is TGTGCCAGCAGTTACTCTCTAGCGGACCTCAAACATGAGCAGTTCTTC.

The genes are TRBV9 and TRBJ2-7, with D possibly being TRBD2 (6 bases). The germline gives CDR1 SGDLS, CDR2 YYNGEE. V was shortened by 0 bases and J by 7 bases, with 11 bases between the two germline ends. CDR3 length equals 13 residues. DNA for the CDR3: TGTGCCAGCAGCGTAGTCGGGGGTCAGGAGCAGTACTTC. This translates into CASSVVGGQEQYF.

This clonotype was found many times. The rearrangement joins TRBV6-1 to TRBJ2-1; D is undetermined. The CDR3 is made up of 13 amino acids. Germline V gives CDR1 MNHNS, CDR2 SASEGT. Deletions cut 4 bases from V and 8 bases from J, with 12 bases between. CDR3 coding DNA: TGTGCCAGCAGTGGGGTAGGCGTCTATGAGCAGTTCTTC. Amino acids: CASSGVGVYEQFF.

This clonotype was observed once. Here the CDR3 reads CASSESVTSGRAPYEQYF. CDR3 DNA sequence: TGTGCCAGCAGTGAAAGTGTGACTAGCGGGAGGGCCCCCTACGAGCAGTACTTC. V is TRBV2 and J is TRBJ2-7; 14 nucleotides match TRBD2. Germline trimming cut 2 bases from V and 2 bases from J; bases unmatched to any gene: 8. Germline V gene sequence: CDR1 SNHLY, CDR2 FYNNEI. The CDR3 is 18 residues long.

This clonotype was counted at least ten times. The gene calls are TRBV24-1 and TRBJ2-1; perhaps D is TRBD1 or TRBD2 (6 bases each). The ends were cut back, 2 bases at V and 7 bases at J, with 14 bases in the middle. Germline lookup yields CDR1 KGHDR and CDR2 SFDVKD. This CDR3 is built from 15 residues. CDR3 bases: TGTGCCACCAGTGATTCGGGACTGAGGGGGAATGAGCAGTTCTTC. As protein: CATSDSGLRGNEQFF.